Listed below are T cell receptor beta chains from one sample, sequenced in a study of T cell responses to AZD1222 COVID-19 vaccine. Profiling relied on immunoSEQ multiplex PCR, and the TCRdb table lists in-frame clones only, not all of them. This table has 80,000 or so clones, roughly four fifths appearing once. The sequenced sample was peripheral blood, obtained on day 0 of AZD1222 vaccination. The origin of the receptors is an adult in good health. The CDR3 runs from the conserved cysteine through the conserved F or W. The D gene is left open where the match is weak. Size tells how often a clone was seen (once, few, many) or the class of an expanded clone, and some rows leave it out.

d_gene,v_gene,abundance,j_gene,CDR3aa,CDR3nt
NA,TRBV3-1/TRBV3-2,NA,TRBJ2-2,CASSQDDAGSGELFF,TGTGCCAGCAGCCAAGATGACGCCGGGTCGGGGGAGCTGTTTTTT
TRBD2,TRBV6-4,few,TRBJ2-7,CATPTSREQYF,TGTGCCACCCCGACTAGCCGCGAGCAGTACTTC
NA,TRBV11-3,NA,TRBJ1-1,CASRGPNTEAFF,TGTGCCAGCAGGGGCCCGAACACTGAAGCTTTCTTT
NA,TRBV5-4,NA,TRBJ1-2,CASSNPTGTFGYTF,TGTGCCAGCAGCAACCCAACCGGGACATTTGGCTACACCTTC
NA,TRBV4-1,NA,TRBJ1-6,CASSLDRTYNSPLHF,TGCGCCAGCAGCCTCGACAGGACCTATAATTCACCCCTCCACTTT
TRBD2,TRBV18,NA,TRBJ2-7,CASSPLSSGDEQYF,TGTGCCAGCTCACCACTTTCTAGCGGGGACGAGCAGTACTTC
NA,TRBV7-3,NA,TRBJ2-5,CASSLTGGQETQYF,TGTGCCAGCAGCTTAACGGGGGGCCAAGAGACCCAGTACTTC
NA,TRBV5-6,NA,TRBJ1-5,CASSLLGDSNQPQHF,TGTGCCAGCAGCTTGTTAGGGGATAGCAATCAGCCCCAGCATTTT
NA,TRBV19,NA,TRBJ1-1,CASRRREMNTEAFF,TGTGCCAGTAGGAGGAGGGAGATGAACACTGAAGCTTTCTTT
NA,TRBV5-1,NA,TRBJ2-3,CASSLDRVRSTDTQYF,TGCGCCAGCAGCTTGGATAGGGTAAGAAGCACAGATACGCAGTATTTT
NA,TRBV19,NA,TRBJ2-7,CASSIPRVDGSYEQYF,TGTGCCAGTAGTATCCCCCGCGTAGACGGATCCTACGAGCAGTACTTC
TRBD1,TRBV5-1,few,TRBJ2-3,CASSLEPQGSTQYF,TGCGCCAGCAGCTTGGAGCCACAGGGGAGTACGCAGTATTTT
TRBD2,TRBV5-1,NA,TRBJ2-3,CASSLYPSSGGEDTQYF,TGCGCCAGCAGCTTGTACCCGAGTAGCGGGGGGGAAGATACGCAGTATTTT
TRBD1,TRBV5-1,NA,TRBJ1-2,CASSPTGGYGYTF,TGCGCCAGCAGCCCTACAGGGGGCTATGGCTACACCTTC
TRBD1,TRBV19,few,TRBJ2-7,CASSMGQDGFYEQYF,TGTGCCAGTAGTATGGGACAGGATGGATTCTACGAGCAGTACTTC
NA,TRBV18,NA,TRBJ2-1,CASKHNEQFF,TGTGCCAGTAAACACAATGAGCAGTTCTTC
NA,TRBV5-4,NA,TRBJ2-3,CASTVGQTTDTQYF,TGTGCCAGCACGGTAGGACAAACCACAGATACGCAGTATTTT
NA,TRBV3-1/TRBV3-2,NA,TRBJ1-5,CASSHSRGGSNQPQHF,TGTGCCAGCAGCCACTCAAGGGGGGGGAGCAATCAGCCCCAGCATTTT
TRBD1,TRBV11-2,NA,TRBJ2-2,CASSLQLSGQGGRELFF,TGTGCCAGCAGCTTACAGTTGTCCGGACAGGGGGGCCGGGAGCTGTTTTTT
TRBD1,TRBV19,NA,TRBJ2-4,CASSQPGQGTNIQYF,TGTGCCAGTAGCCAACCGGGACAGGGAACAAACATTCAGTACTTC
NA,TRBV15,NA,TRBJ2-3,CATSREIPSDVSTDTQYF,TGTGCCACCAGCAGAGAGATACCCTCTGATGTTAGCACAGATACGCAGTATTTT
NA,TRBV20-1,NA,TRBJ2-5,CSAFSQETQYF,TGCAGTGCGTTTTCTCAAGAGACCCAGTACTTC
NA,TRBV7-2,NA,TRBJ1-4,CASSPGLYEKLFF,TGTGCCAGCAGCCCGGGACTGTATGAAAAACTGTTTTTT
NA,TRBV4-3,once,TRBJ2-7,CASSQVASVSYEQYF,TGCGCCAGCAGCCAAGTAGCGTCCGTCTCCTACGAGCAGTACTTC
TRBD1,TRBV5-1,NA,TRBJ2-6,CASRGQAELHSGANVLTF,TGCGCCAGCAGAGGACAGGCCGAGCTTCACTCTGGGGCCAACGTCCTGACTTTC
TRBD1,TRBV7-6,NA,TRBJ1-3,CASSPGTVLTSRGNTIYF,TGTGCCAGCAGCCCTGGGACAGTTCTCACCTCACGTGGAAACACCATATATTTT
TRBD2,TRBV9,NA,TRBJ2-3,CASSVAGTILSTDTQYF,TGTGCCAGCAGCGTCGCCGGGACTATACTTAGCACAGATACGCAGTATTTT
TRBD1,TRBV4-3,NA,TRBJ1-2,CASSQEVTGGTDGYTF,TGCGCCAGCAGCCAAGAAGTAACAGGGGGCACTGATGGCTACACCTTC
TRBD1,TRBV23-1,NA,TRBJ2-1,CASSQSWTGGYDEQFF,TGCGCCAGCAGTCAATCCTGGACAGGGGGTTACGATGAGCAGTTCTTC
NA,TRBV19,NA,TRBJ2-1,CASSPSSGEYNEQFF,TGTGCCAGTAGCCCATCCTCCGGGGAGTACAATGAGCAGTTCTTC
TRBD1,TRBV6-1,NA,TRBJ2-7,CASSEAAGTGYEQYF,TGTGCCAGCAGTGAAGCGGCCGGGACAGGCTACGAGCAGTACTTC
NA,TRBV7-2,few,TRBJ1-2,CASSLALVSREDYGYTF,TGTGCCAGCAGCTTAGCGTTAGTATCCAGGGAGGACTATGGCTACACCTTC
NA,TRBV2,NA,TRBJ1-1,CASGVGRINTEAFF,TGTGCCAGCGGGGTCGGCAGGATTAACACTGAAGCTTTCTTT
TRBD2,TRBV5-4,NA,TRBJ2-1,CASGLAGDSYNEQFF,TGTGCCAGCGGGCTAGCGGGAGACTCCTACAATGAGCAGTTCTTC
TRBD1,TRBV7-2,NA,TRBJ2-7,CASSQGGQGPQSYF,TGTGCCAGCAGCCAGGGGGGACAGGGGCCACAGTCGTACTTC
NA,TRBV12-5,NA,TRBJ2-7,CASGSLDSSYEQYF,TGTGCTAGTGGTTCCTTGGACTCCTCCTACGAGCAGTACTTC
NA,TRBV5-1,NA,TRBJ2-3,CASSRTASGGGTDTQYF,TGCGCCAGCAGCCGTACTGCTAGTGGCGGGGGCACAGATACGCAGTATTTT
NA,TRBV7-3,NA,TRBJ2-1,CASSLNQNNEQFF,TGTGCCAGCAGCTTAAATCAGAACAATGAGCAGTTCTTC
NA,TRBV11-2,NA,TRBJ1-2,CASSSVRGARGYTF,TGTGCCAGCAGCTCCGTGAGGGGGGCTCGGGGCTACACCTTC
NA,TRBV18,few,TRBJ2-3,CASSPARRTQYF,TGTGCCAGCTCACCAGCGCGCCGTACGCAGTATTTT
NA,TRBV9,NA,TRBJ2-3,CASSVGSSPRTDTQYF,TGTGCCAGCAGCGTAGGGTCAAGCCCTCGCACAGATACGCAGTATTTT
TRBD2,TRBV5-4,NA,TRBJ2-5,CATLLAGGPETQYF,TGTGCCACCTTACTAGCGGGGGGCCCAGAGACCCAGTACTTC
NA,TRBV5-4,NA,TRBJ2-6,CASSHESGANVLTF,TGTGCCAGCAGCCATGAGTCTGGGGCCAACGTCCTGACTTTC
TRBD2,TRBV20-1,NA,TRBJ2-1,CSASGGSKGNEQFF,TGCAGTGCTAGTGGCGGGAGTAAGGGCAATGAGCAGTTCTTC
NA,TRBV3-1/TRBV3-2,NA,TRBJ1-1,CASGTRGTTEAFF,TGTGCCAGCGGTACACGGGGAACCACTGAAGCTTTCTTT
NA,TRBV6-2/TRBV6-3,NA,TRBJ2-7,CASSFRGYEQYF,TGTGCCAGCAGCTTCCGGGGATACGAGCAGTACTTC
NA,TRBV11-3,NA,TRBJ2-3,CASSLGGSTDTQYF,TGTGCCAGCAGCTTAGGGGGGAGCACAGATACGCAGTATTTT
NA,TRBV20-1,once,TRBJ2-3,CSASSGKGGDTQYF,TGCAGTGCTAGTTCAGGGAAGGGTGGGGATACGCAGTATTTT
TRBD2,TRBV7-2,NA,TRBJ2-3,CASSPGLAGSTDTQYF,TGTGCCAGCAGCCCGGGACTAGCGGGGAGCACAGATACGCAGTATTTT
TRBD2,TRBV28,NA,TRBJ2-1,CAIQRTSGSNEQFF,TGTGCCATACAAAGGACTAGCGGATCCAATGAGCAGTTCTTC
NA,TRBV27,NA,TRBJ2-7,CASKDQGLGEQYF,TGTGCCAGCAAAGACCAGGGGCTGGGCGAGCAGTACTTC
NA,TRBV30,NA,TRBJ1-1,CAWSYGRTMNTEAFF,TGTGCCTGGAGTTACGGACGGACGATGAACACTGAAGCTTTCTTT
TRBD1,TRBV15,NA,TRBJ1-3,CATSRVDRVDSGNTIYF,TGTGCCACCAGCCGGGTAGACAGGGTAGACTCTGGAAACACCATATATTTT
NA,TRBV6-6,NA,TRBJ1-5,CASSDGRGRARPQHF,TGTGCCAGCAGTGACGGACGGGGCAGGGCAAGGCCCCAGCATTTT
TRBD1,TRBV7-2,NA,TRBJ2-7,CASSAGTGGFYEQYF,TGTGCCAGCAGCGCGGGGACAGGGGGCTTCTACGAGCAGTACTTC
NA,TRBV6-1,NA,TRBJ2-7,CASSEGGSYEQYF,TGTGCCAGCAGTGAAGGCGGGTCCTACGAGCAGTACTTC